The T cell receptor beta chain under discussion was sequenced for a study of blood T cell repertoires in COVID-19. The junction had 5 bases not matched to a gene; V was cut back by 3 bases and J by 4 bases. CDR3 length: 13 residues. CDR1 and CDR2 from the germline V gene are GTSNPN and SVGIG (reference sequence). The repertoire was sequenced with immunoSEQ multiplex PCR; TCRdb's copy has only in-frame clones and lacks some. This table has roughly 280,000 clones, approximately 85% appearing once. The chain employs TRBV30 and TRBJ1-1; 7 nucleotides agree with TRBD1. This sequence was found in an older woman with acute or convalescent COVID-19. Sequencing was performed on peripheral blood. The CDR3: CAWSQGVGTEAFF. In DNA, the CDR3 is TGTGCCTGGAGCCAGGGGGTCGGCACTGAAGCTTTCTTT.